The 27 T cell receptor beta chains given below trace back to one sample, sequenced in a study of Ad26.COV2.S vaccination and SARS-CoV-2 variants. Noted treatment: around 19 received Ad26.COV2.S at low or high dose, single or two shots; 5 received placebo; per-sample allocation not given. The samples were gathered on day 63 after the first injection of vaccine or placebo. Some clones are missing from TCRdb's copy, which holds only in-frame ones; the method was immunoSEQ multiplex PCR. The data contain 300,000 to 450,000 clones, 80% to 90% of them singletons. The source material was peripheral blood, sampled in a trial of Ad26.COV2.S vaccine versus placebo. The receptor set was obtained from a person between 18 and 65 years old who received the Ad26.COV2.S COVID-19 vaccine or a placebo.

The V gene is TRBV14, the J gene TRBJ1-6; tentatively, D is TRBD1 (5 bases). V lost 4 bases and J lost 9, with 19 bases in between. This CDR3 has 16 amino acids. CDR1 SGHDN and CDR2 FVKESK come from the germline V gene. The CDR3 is CASSPYEGTVPSPLHF. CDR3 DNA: TGTGCCAGCAGCCCGTACGAGGGGACCGTTCCTTCACCCCTCCACTTT.

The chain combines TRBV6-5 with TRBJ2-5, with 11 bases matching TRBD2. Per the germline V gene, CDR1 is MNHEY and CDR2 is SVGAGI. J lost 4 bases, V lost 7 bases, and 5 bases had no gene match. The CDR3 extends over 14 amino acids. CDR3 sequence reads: CASKSSGGVETQYF. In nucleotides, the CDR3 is TGTGCCAGCAAGAGTAGCGGGGGGGTAGAGACCCAGTACTTC.

CDR3 amino acids: CASSLVPGPTPYEQYF. The CDR3 nucleotides read TGTGCCAGCAGCCTTGTCCCGGGGCCAACTCCTTACGAGCAGTACTTC. The V and J genes are TRBV21-1 and TRBJ2-7. TRBV21-1 counts as a pseudogene. The CDR3 is made up of 16 amino acids.

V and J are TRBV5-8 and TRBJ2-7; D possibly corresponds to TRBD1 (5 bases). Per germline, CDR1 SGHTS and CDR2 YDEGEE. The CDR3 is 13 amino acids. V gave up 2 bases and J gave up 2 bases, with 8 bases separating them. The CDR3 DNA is TGTGCCAGCAGCTTTCAGGGCCCCTACGAGCAGTACTTC. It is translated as CASSFQGPYEQYF.

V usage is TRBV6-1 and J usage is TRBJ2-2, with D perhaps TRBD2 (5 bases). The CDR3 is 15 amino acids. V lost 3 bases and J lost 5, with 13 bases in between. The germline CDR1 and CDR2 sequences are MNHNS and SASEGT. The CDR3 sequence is CASSEAGGTTGELFF. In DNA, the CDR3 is TGTGCCAGCAGTGAGGCCGGAGGTACTACCGGGGAGCTGTTTTTT.

The CDR3 nucleotides are TGTGCCAGCAGTCGGGGACTAGCGGGTCTCCTGTACTTC. Encoded protein: CASSRGLAGLLYF. V and J are TRBV6-6 and TRBJ2-7, with 12 bases that match TRBD2. CDR3 length: 13 residues. CDR1 and CDR2 (germline): MNHNY, SVGAGI (reference sequence). The junction had 8 bases not matched to a gene; V was cut back by 5 bases and J by 12 bases.

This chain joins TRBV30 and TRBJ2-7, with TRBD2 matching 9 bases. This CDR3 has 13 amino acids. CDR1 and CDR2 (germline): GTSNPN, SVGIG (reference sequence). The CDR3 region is CARRGGGSYEQYF. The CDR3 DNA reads TGTGCTCGGCGGGGGGGCGGGTCCTACGAGCAGTACTTC.

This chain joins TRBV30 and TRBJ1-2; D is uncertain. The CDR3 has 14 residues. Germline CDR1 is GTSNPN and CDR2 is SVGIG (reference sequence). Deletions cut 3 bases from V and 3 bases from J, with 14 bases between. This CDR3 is CAWSTPPLHYGYTF. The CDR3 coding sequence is TGTGCCTGGAGCACACCCCCGTTACACTATGGCTACACCTTC.

The CDR3 sequence: CASSPQGKESGEQFF. In DNA form, the CDR3 reads TGTGCCAGCAGCCCACAGGGTAAGGAGTCGGGTGAGCAGTTCTTC. J is TRBJ2-1 and V is TRBV6-2 or TRBV6-3; D perhaps matches TRBD1 (6 bases). V was pared by 6 bases and J by 9 bases, with 21 bases between. Germline-derived CDR1 and CDR2 are MNHEY and SVGEGT. This CDR3 contains 15 residues.

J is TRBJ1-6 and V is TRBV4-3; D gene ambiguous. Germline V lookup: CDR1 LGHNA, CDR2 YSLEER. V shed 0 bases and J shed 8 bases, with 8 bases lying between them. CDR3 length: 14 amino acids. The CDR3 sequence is CASSQDPSDSPLHF. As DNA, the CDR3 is TGCGCCAGCAGCCAAGATCCATCGGATTCACCCCTCCACTTT.

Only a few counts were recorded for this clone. The CDR3 here is CASSQDLGNTGELFF. CDR3 in DNA: TGTGCCAGCAGCCAAGATCTGGGGAACACCGGGGAGCTGTTTTTT. The chain couples TRBV3-1 (or the pseudogene TRBV3-2) to TRBJ2-2; D ambiguous. CDR3 length: 15 residues. Trimming took off 0 bases at V and 1 base at J, with 6 bases between the two ends. Germline V lookup: CDR1 LGHDT, CDR2 YNNKEL (reference sequence).

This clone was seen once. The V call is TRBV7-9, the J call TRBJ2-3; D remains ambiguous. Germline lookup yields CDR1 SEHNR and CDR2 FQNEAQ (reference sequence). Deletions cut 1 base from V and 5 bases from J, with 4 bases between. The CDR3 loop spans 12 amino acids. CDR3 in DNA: TGTGCCAGCAGCTTAGAAGGAGATACGCAGTATTTT. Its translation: CASSLEGDTQYF.

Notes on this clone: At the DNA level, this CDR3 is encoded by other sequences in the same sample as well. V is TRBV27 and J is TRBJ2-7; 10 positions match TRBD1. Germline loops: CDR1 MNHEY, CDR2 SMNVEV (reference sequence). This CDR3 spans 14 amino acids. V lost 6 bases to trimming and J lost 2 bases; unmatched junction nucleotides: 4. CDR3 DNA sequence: TGTGCCAGCAGCTGGACAGGGGGGCCCTACGAGCAGTACTTC. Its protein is CASSWTGGPYEQYF.

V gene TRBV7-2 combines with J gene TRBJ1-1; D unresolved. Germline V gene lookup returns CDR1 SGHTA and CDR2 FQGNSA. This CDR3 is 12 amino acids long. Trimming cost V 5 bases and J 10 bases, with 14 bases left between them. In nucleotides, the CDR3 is TGTGCCAGCAGCCGCGATCGGCGGGGAGCTTTCTTT. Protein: CASSRDRRGAFF.

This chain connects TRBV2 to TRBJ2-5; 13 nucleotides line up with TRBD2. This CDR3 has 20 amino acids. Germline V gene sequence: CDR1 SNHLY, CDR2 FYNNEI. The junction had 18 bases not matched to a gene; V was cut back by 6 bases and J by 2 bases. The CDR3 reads CASSESGLQRLAGGQETQYF. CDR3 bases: TGTGCCAGCAGCGAATCGGGGCTACAACGACTAGCGGGGGGACAAGAGACCCAGTACTTC. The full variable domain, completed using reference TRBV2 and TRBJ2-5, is EPEVTQTPSHQVTQMGQEVILRCVPISNHLYFYWYRQILGQKVEFLVSFYNNEISEKSEIFDDQFSVERPDGSNFTLKIRSTKLEDSAMYFCASSESGLQRLAGGQETQYFGPGTRLLVL.

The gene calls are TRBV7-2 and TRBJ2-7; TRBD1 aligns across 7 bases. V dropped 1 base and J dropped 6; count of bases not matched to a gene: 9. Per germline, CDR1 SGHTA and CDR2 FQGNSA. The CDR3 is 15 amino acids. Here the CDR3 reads CASSLGGQRLSEQYF. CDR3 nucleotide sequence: TGTGCCAGCAGCTTAGGGGGACAGCGTCTCTCCGAGCAGTACTTC.

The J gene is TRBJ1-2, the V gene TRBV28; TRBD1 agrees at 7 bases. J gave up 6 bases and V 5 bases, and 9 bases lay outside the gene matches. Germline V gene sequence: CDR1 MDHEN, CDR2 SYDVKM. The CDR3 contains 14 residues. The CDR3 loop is CASSPGGGGHGYTF. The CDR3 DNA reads TGTGCCAGCAGTCCGGGAGGAGGGGGCCATGGCTACACCTTC.

CDR3 protein: CASSPWTDRGQQQYF. As DNA, the CDR3 is TGTGCCAGCAGTCCTTGGACGGACAGGGGGCAGCAGCAGTACTTC. V usage is TRBV27 and J usage is TRBJ2-7; 11 bases map to TRBD1. The CDR3 extends over 15 amino acids. V shed 5 bases, J shed 8 bases, and the junction held 11 bases outside the gene matches. From germline, CDR1 is MNHEY and CDR2 SMNVEV (reference sequence).

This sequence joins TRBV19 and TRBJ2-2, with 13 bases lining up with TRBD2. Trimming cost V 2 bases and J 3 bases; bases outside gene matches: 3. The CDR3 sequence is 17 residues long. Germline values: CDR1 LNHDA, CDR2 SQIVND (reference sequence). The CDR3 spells CASSIFGLAGDTGELFF. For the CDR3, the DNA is TGTGCCAGTAGTATATTTGGACTAGCGGGGGACACCGGGGAGCTGTTTTTT.

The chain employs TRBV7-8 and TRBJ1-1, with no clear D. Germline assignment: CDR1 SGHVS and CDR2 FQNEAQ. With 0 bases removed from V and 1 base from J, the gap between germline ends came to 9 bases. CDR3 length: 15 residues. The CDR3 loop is CASSLARRENTEAFF. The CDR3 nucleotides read TGTGCCAGCAGCTTAGCGCGAAGGGAGAACACTGAAGCTTTCTTT.

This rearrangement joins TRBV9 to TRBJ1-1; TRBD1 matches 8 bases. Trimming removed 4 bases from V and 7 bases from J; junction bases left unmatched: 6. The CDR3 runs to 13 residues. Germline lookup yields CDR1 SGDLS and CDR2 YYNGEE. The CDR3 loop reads CASSLTGGNEAFF. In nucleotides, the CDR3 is TGTGCCAGCAGCCTCACAGGGGGTAATGAAGCTTTCTTT.

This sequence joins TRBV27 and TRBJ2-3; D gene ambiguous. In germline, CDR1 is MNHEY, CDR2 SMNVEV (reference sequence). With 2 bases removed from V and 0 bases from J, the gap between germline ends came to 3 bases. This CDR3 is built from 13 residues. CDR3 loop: CASSLQSTDTQYF. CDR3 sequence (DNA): TGTGCCAGCAGTTTACAGAGCACAGATACGCAGTATTTT.

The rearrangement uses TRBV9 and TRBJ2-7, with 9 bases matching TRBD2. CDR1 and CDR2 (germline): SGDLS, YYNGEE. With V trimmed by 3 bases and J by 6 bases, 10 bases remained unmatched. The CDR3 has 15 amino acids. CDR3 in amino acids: CASSGVAGEGGEQYF. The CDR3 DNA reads TGTGCCAGCAGCGGGGTAGCGGGAGAGGGCGGCGAGCAGTACTTC.

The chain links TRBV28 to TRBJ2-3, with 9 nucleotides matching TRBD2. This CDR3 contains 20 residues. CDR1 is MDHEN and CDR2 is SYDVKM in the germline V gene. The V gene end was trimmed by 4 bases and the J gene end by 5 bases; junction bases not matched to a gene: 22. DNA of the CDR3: TGTGCCAGCAGTTATCCAAATGATCTTAGCGGGGGTTGGGTTGGAGATACGCAGTATTTT. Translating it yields CASSYPNDLSGGWVGDTQYF.

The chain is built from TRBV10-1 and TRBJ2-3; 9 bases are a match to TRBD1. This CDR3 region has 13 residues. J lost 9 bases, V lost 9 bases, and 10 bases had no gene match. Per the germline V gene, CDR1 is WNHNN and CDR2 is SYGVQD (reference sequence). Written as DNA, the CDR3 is TGCGCCAGACAGGGGGCGGTGAAGGCAACGCAGTATTTT. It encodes CARQGAVKATQYF.

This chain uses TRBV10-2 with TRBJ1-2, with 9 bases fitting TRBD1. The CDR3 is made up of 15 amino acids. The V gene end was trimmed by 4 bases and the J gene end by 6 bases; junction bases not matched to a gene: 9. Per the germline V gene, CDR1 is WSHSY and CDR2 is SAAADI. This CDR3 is CASSGGDRGFDGYTF. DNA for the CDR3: TGCGCCAGCAGTGGTGGAGACAGGGGGTTCGATGGCTACACCTTC.

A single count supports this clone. CDR3 sequence: CASSLVAGKDLEQFF. Written as DNA, the CDR3 is TGTGCCAGCAGCTTAGTAGCGGGGAAAGATCTTGAGCAGTTCTTC. The J gene is TRBJ2-1, the V gene TRBV7-9; 8 bases line up with TRBD2. CDR3 length: 15 residues. Germline CDR1 is SEHNR and CDR2 is FQNEAQ (reference sequence). The V segment lost 1 base and the J segment 9 bases; nucleotides outside the gene matches: 8.